This entry concerns a single T cell receptor beta chain. This clonotype came up a few times. Its antigen target is currently unknown. No per-base quality is available; no much larger clone lies one base away. These data originate in a study of CD8 T cells in ankylosing spondylitis (dated by TCRdb to about 2017). Turning to the overall study: The study set out to find disease-linked TCR variants by profiling T cell receptor beta repertoires in ankylosing spondylitis patients and healthy donors. The full study cohort was made up of about 24 ankylosing spondylitis patients and approximately 100 healthy donors. Peripheral blood samples were taken, and synovial fluid was additionally collected from ankylosing spondylitis patients. Overall study results and their limits: Blood from ankylosing spondylitis patients appeared to be characterized by a TCR beta motif made up of 8 or 9 highly homologous amino acid variants. Some motif variants were previously reported in synovial fluid and blood of reactive arthritis patients, suggesting common disease-initiation mechanisms. The disease-linked clones were reported as significantly enriched in matched synovial fluid samples from ankylosing spondylitis patients. The disease-linked clones had a CD8+ phenotype and were found at relatively low frequencies in peripheral blood.

Sequencing instrument: Illumina HiSeq 2500. Quantitative 5'-RACE with molecular barcodes was the method used to prepare the TCR beta libraries. Per the source publication's procedure: A new computational method, built on a probabilistic model of VDJ rearrangement, was used to identify disease-linked TCR variants. TCRdb itself trimmed the public reads at Q25 with fastp, ran MiXCR and retained productive beta chains. Identical CDR3 protein sequences are pooled into one entry, listed with their most common genes and DNA. These V and J calls are TCRdb output, not the study's own analysis. Within this sample are about 220,000 distinct CDR3 sequences, with 15% to 20% of them counted one time only. The top ten constitute roughly 43% of the sample. The sequenced material came from blood, either unsorted or a sorted T cell fraction (not recorded which). The TCR was taken from a male donor with ankylosing spondylitis.

The DNA reads TGTGCCAGCAGTTTATTCGACGGGCCCATACAGTACAATGAGCAGTTCTTC. Translated, this gives CASSLFDGPIQYNEQFF. The chain links TRBV28 with TRBJ2-1, with the D gene not confidently named. The CDR3 goes from the cysteine to the phenylalanine over 17 residues. Of all the DNA, just the CDR3 is kept, 51 bases in frame from base 1. Based on the germline V gene, the CDR1 and CDR2 sequences are MDHEN and SYDVKM. Deletion took 1 base off V and 4 bases off J, with a span of 17 bases between the germline ends.